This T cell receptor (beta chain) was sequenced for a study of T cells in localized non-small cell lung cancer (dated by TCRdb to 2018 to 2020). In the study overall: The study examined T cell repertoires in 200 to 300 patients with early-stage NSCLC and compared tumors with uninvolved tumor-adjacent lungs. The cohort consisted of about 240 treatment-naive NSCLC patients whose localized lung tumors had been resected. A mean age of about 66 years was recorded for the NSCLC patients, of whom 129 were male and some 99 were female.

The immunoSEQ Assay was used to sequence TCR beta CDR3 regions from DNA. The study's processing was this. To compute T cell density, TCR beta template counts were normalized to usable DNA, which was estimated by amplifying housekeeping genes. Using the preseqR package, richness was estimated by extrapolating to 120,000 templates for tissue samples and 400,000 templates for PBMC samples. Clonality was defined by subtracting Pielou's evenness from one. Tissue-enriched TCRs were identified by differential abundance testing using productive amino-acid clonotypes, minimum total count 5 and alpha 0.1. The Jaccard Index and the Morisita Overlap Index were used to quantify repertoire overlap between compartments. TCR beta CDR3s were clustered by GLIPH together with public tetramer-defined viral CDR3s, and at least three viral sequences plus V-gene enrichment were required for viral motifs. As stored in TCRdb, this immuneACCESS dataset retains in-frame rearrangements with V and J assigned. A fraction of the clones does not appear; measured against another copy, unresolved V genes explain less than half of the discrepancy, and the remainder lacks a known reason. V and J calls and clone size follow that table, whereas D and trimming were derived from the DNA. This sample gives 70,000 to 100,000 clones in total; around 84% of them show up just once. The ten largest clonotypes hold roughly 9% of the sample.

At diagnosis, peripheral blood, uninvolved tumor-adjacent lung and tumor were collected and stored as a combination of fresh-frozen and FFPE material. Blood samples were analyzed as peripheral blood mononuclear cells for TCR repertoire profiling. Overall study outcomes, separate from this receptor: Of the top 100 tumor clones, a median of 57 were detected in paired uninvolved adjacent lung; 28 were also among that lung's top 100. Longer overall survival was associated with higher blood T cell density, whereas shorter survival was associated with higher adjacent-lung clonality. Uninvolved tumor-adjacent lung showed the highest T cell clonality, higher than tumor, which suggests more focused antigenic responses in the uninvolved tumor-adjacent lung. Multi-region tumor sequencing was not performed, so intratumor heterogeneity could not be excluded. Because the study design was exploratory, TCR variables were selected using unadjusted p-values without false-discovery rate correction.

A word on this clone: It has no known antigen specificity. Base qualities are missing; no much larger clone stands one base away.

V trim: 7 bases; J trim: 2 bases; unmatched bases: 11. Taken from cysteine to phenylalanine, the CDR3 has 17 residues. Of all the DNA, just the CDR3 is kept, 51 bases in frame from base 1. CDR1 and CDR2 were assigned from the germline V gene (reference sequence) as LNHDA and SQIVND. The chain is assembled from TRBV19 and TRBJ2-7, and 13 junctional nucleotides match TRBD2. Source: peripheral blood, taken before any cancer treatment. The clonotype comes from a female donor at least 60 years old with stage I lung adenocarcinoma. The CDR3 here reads CASKFCGTSGKTYEQYF. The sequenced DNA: TGTGCCAGTAAATTCTGTGGGACTAGCGGGAAAACCTACGAGCAGTACTTC.